A selection of T cell receptor beta chains follows, all from one sample in a study of T cells after yellow fever vaccination. One entry per CDR3 protein results from TCRdb running MiXCR on the 5' RACE reads. The data show 620,000 or so distinct CDR3 sequences, 10% to 15% seen once. Here the sequenced sample was PBMCs, taken on the day of the yellow fever booster vaccination. The receptors derive from a man between 25 and 39 years old who received the YFV17D yellow fever vaccine. The conserved cysteine and the conserved F or W are not part of the CDR3 here. The D gene is left open where the match is weak.

d_gene,v_gene,CDR3aa
TRBD2,TRBV5-1,ASTPGLAIYNEQF
.,TRBV20-1,SALRSGRPYEQY
TRBD2,TRBV10-1,ASSDQIMSGLAGGAYNEQF
.,TRBV3-1,ASLLMGTGELF
.,TRBV29-1,SVEIGRGTNTGELF
.,TRBV9,ASSVDGALNTEAF
.,TRBV9,ASSVGGGSTEAF
TRBD1,TRBV25-1,ASSEPGQGSYEQY
.,TRBV7-2,ATGAPSYNEQF
TRBD2,TRBV20-1,SARLAGARGTYNEQF
.,TRBV29-1,SVETSEETQY
.,TRBV4-3,ASSQVTSNTEAF
TRBD2,TRBV20-1,SARVSGGTVEQF
.,TRBV29-1,SVAGGGTEAF
TRBD1,TRBV10-2,ASSPARTGLNGYT
.,TRBV20-1,SARDWASLLSYEQF
.,TRBV20-1,SARSSLSNTYGYT
TRBD2,TRBV20-1,SARDPASGRGTDTQY
.,TRBV11-2,ASSPGSGYQETQY
.,TRBV19,ASSDLGEAF
.,TRBV3-1,ASSQTENSPLH
.,TRBV7-2,ASSFTGGGGYEQY
.,TRBV20-1,SASGLSRELF
.,TRBV20-1,SASPQPAYEQY
TRBD2,TRBV7-8,ASSSGLAGAETQY
TRBD2,TRBV7-6,ASSLAGGTSGTYNEQF
.,TRBV5-4,ASSPNGLNTDTQY
.,TRBV27,ASRGDKWVSYEQY
TRBD2,TRBV6-1,ASAWGGSHEQY
.,TRBV10-3,AISDPGWEETQY
TRBD2,TRBV12-3/TRBV12-4,ASNSPGGRPGELF
TRBD1,TRBV7-3,ASTPDRTSSGNTIY
.,TRBV16,ASSQPPDTQY
.,TRBV5-1,ASSWQEETEAF
TRBD2,TRBV11-2,ASSFYPSQAGGDNEQF
.,TRBV12-3/TRBV12-4,ASNLVSGWGTEAF
TRBD2,TRBV7-2,ASSQEPGRADYEQY
.,TRBV7-2,ASSQSGGSGNEQF
TRBD2,TRBV27,ASSSNGLAGAYEQY
.,TRBV11-2,ASSSPRFPYNEQF
.,TRBV3-1,ASSQDIPNTEAF
.,TRBV3-1,ASSQEGFSEQY
.,TRBV27,ASSFLPGLNYEQY
.,TRBV5-5,ASSWFEETQY
.,TRBV7-9,ASSFNRAFQETQY
TRBD2,TRBV7-2,ASSLEGTSSYNEQF
TRBD2,TRBV20-1,SAYSGSKYNEQF
.,TRBV2,ASVGGRDYEQY
.,TRBV20-1,STRSSYNSPLH
TRBD2,TRBV12-3/TRBV12-4,ASRERLAGADYEQY
TRBD2,TRBV3-1,ASSSRTSGREGSYNEQF
.,TRBV29-1,SVIPETTYEQY
TRBD1,TRBV10-3,AISDPGQGAGEQY
.,TRBV29-1,SVSHFSYGYT
.,TRBV2,ASSVAPSSDEQF
TRBD1,TRBV20-1,SARQGRMNTEAF